This T cell receptor (beta chain) was documented in a study of control samples from healthy donors and cancer patients. Germline assignment: CDR1 SGHAT and CDR2 FQNNGV. V lost 5 bases to trimming and J lost 0 bases; unmatched junction nucleotides: 1. The CDR3 length is 13 residues. This clone turned up a few times. Generated by immunoSEQ multiplex PCR, the TCRdb table keeps only in-frame clones and is missing some. This table holds over 100,000 clones, 90% found once. The sequencing sample was made of blood. The rearrangement joins TRBV11-2 to TRBJ2-7; 7 positions agree with TRBD1. The TCR sequence derives from a man aged 35-49 years in good health. CDR3 loop: CASSGDSSYEQYF. The CDR3 DNA reads as TGTGCCAGCAGCGGGGACAGCTCCTACGAGCAGTACTTC.